Each of the 26 T cell receptor beta chains below was sequenced from the same sample in a study of beta chain features in type 1 diabetes. Investigators reverse transcribed all isolated RNA, so they sequenced expressed TCRB transcripts. Profiling relied on immunoSEQ multiplex PCR, and the TCRdb table lists in-frame clones only, not all of them. The data show under 450,000 clones, approximately 14% seen once. The material sequenced was naive CD4+ T cells from blood. All receptors come from a man aged 25 to 40 in good health.

V gene TRBV7-2 combines with J gene TRBJ1-5; no clear D. This CDR3 comprises 11 residues. V was clipped by 2 bases and J by 5 bases, with 1 base between them. Germline values: CDR1 SGHTA, CDR2 FQGNSA. In DNA form, the CDR3 reads TGTGCCAGCAGCTTATATCAGCCCCAGCATTTT. It specifies CASSLYQPQHF.

The chain has TRBV5-4 and TRBJ2-1, with 10 bases matching TRBD2. With 4 bases clipped from V and 10 bases from J, the junction kept 20 bases outside the gene matches. CDR3 size: 18 residues. The germline V gene has CDR1 SGHNT and CDR2 YYREEE (reference sequence). The CDR3 DNA sequence: TGTGCCAGCAGCCCGGGGACTAGCGCCCACTCGGGGCCTGGGGAGCAGTTCTTC. It codes for CASSPGTSAHSGPGEQFF.

This clone was seen only a few times. The chain has TRBV5-4 and TRBJ2-2, with D perhaps TRBD1 or TRBD2 (5 bases each). This CDR3 has 15 residues. Per germline, CDR1 SGHNT and CDR2 YYREEE (reference sequence). Trimming left V 5 bases short and J 6 bases short, with 17 bases between. This CDR3 is CASRSGQVDSGELFF. CDR3 bases: TGTGCCAGCAGATCGGGGCAGGTAGACTCCGGGGAGCTGTTTTTT.

Only a few counts were recorded for this clone. The chain has TRBV4-3 and TRBJ2-1, with 10 bases lining up with TRBD2. The CDR3 runs to 14 residues. Germline trimming cut 7 bases from V and 8 bases from J; bases unmatched to any gene: 8. CDR1 and CDR2 from the germline V gene are LGHNA and YSLEER. The CDR3 coding sequence is TGCGCCAGCACAGCGGGGGGGATTAGACATGAGCAGTTCTTC. Amino acid sequence: CASTAGGIRHEQFF.

This clone was seen a handful of times. This chain connects TRBV18 to TRBJ2-5; 7 bases align to TRBD1. Germline V gene lookup returns CDR1 KGHSH and CDR2 LQKENI. The V gene end was trimmed by 5 bases and the J gene end by 2 bases; junction bases not matched to a gene: 2. This CDR3 has 13 amino acids. The CDR3 loop reads CASSGQVQETQYF. DNA for the CDR3: TGTGCCAGCTCAGGACAGGTACAAGAGACCCAGTACTTC.

V usage is TRBV4-1 and J usage is TRBJ2-1, with TRBD2 identical over 9 bases. Germline CDR1 reads MGHRA; CDR2 reads YSYEKL. Trimming at V came to 5 bases and at J to 6 bases, leaving 14 bases not matched to a gene. The CDR3 has 17 residues. CDR3 amino acids: CASSTYLSGSTGNEQFF. CDR3 in DNA: TGCGCCAGCAGCACTTACCTTAGCGGGAGTACTGGCAATGAGCAGTTCTTC.

V usage is TRBV18 and J usage is TRBJ1-1, with D perhaps matching TRBD1 (5 bases). The CDR3 is 15 amino acids. Germline CDR1 reads KGHSH; CDR2 reads LQKENI. V was shortened by 2 bases and J by 6 bases, with 16 bases between the two germline ends. The CDR3: CASSPYFGQGAEAFF. Here the CDR3 DNA reads TGTGCCAGCTCACCATATTTCGGTCAAGGGGCTGAAGCTTTCTTT.

The chain is built from TRBV7-2 and TRBJ2-5; possible D gene TRBD2, 5 bases. Germline V gene sequence: CDR1 SGHTA, CDR2 FQGNSA. CDR3 length: 15 amino acids. The germline V and J ends were trimmed by 2 bases and 3 bases, with 13 bases remaining between them. Here the CDR3 reads CASSLMAGSEETQYF. The CDR3 DNA reads TGTGCCAGCAGCTTAATGGCGGGCTCAGAAGAGACCCAGTACTTC.

This clone has a handful of counts. The chain has TRBV11-2 and TRBJ2-7, with a weak D call TRBD2 (6 bases). The CDR3 length is 13 residues. Germline V gene data show CDR1 as SGHAT and CDR2 as FQNNGV. Trimming pared 5 bases from V and 4 bases from J, leaving 12 bases between. In DNA form, the CDR3 reads TGTGCCAGCAGCCAATCCGGAGGGTACGAGCAGTACTTC. Its protein product is CASSQSGGYEQYF. The full variable domain, completed using reference TRBV11-2 and TRBJ2-7, is EAGVAQSPRYKIIEKRQSVAFWCNPISGHATLYWYQQILGQGPKLLIQFQNNGVVDDSQLPKDRFSAERLKGVDSTLKIQPAKLEDSAVYLCASSQSGGYEQYFGPGTRLTVT.

This clone turned up a few times. This sample includes further DNA sequences coding for the same CDR3. The chain links TRBV7-2 to TRBJ2-5, with no clear D. CDR3 length: 12 residues. Trimming took off 5 bases at V and 1 base at J, with 5 bases between the two ends. Germline lookup yields CDR1 SGHTA and CDR2 FQGNSA. The CDR3 sequence: CASSLTQETQYF. DNA of the CDR3: TGTGCCAGCAGCCTCACCCAAGAGACCCAGTACTTC.

This clone was recorded once. The chain joins TRBV2 to TRBJ2-5; the match to TRBD1 covers 9 bases. The CDR3 totals 17 residues. Unmatched junction bases numbered 10, after V lost 3 bases and J lost 2 bases. CDR1 and CDR2 from the germline V gene are SNHLY and FYNNEI. CDR3 amino acids: CASSEFPTGGTQETQYF. DNA for the CDR3: TGTGCCAGCAGTGAGTTCCCGACAGGGGGAACACAAGAGACCCAGTACTTC.

CDR3 bases: TGTGCATCAAACGTGGTCCCCGGGGAGCTGTTTTTT. Its translation: CASNVVPGELFF. The chain couples TRBV10-3 to TRBJ2-2; D gene uncertain. This CDR3 region has 12 residues. CDR1 and CDR2 from the germline V gene are ENHRY and SYGVKD.

This clone was picked up a small number of times. The chain uses TRBV13 and TRBJ2-1; no clear D gene. V was trimmed by 5 bases and J by 10 bases, leaving 15 bases between them. CDR3 size: 13 residues. The germline gives CDR1 PRHDT, CDR2 FYEKMQ (reference sequence). DNA for the CDR3: TGTGCCAGCAGCCAAGATCGAAGATCAGAGCAGTTCTTC. Translating it yields CASSQDRRSEQFF.

This chain links TRBV29-1 with TRBJ1-5; possible D gene TRBD1, 5 bases. The CDR3 is 15 residues long. Between the trimmed V and J ends, which lost 6 bases and 4 bases, there was a span of 19 bases. Germline assignment: CDR1 SQVTM and CDR2 ANQGSEA. CDR3 nucleotide sequence: TGCAGCGTGGCCCCGGGTGGGGGGTTAAATCAGCCCCAGCATTTT. Protein: CSVAPGGGLNQPQHF.

This clone was seen only a few times. V usage is TRBV5-1 and J usage is TRBJ2-5, with D possibly matching TRBD2 (5 bases). V lost 4 bases and J lost 3, with 10 bases in between. This CDR3 has 13 residues. CDR1 and CDR2 from the germline V gene are SGHRS and YFSETQ. In DNA, the CDR3 is TGCGCCAGCAGCACGAGGGAAGAAGAGACCCAGTACTTC. It specifies CASSTREEETQYF.

The chain carries TRBV5-6 and TRBJ2-3; D is unresolved. This CDR3 has 14 amino acids. Trimming cost V 6 bases and J 2 bases, with 13 bases left between them. Looked up from germline, CDR1 is SGHDT and CDR2 is YYEEEE. The CDR3 DNA reads as TGTGCCAGCACCCCGGCGTCGGCCACAGATACGCAGTATTTT. Translation gives CASTPASATDTQYF.

This clone has a handful of counts. V gene TRBV5-6 combines with J gene TRBJ1-2; no reliable D call. Germline V CDR1 and CDR2: SGHDT, YYEEEE. The CDR3 totals 11 residues. V dropped 3 bases and J dropped 8 bases, with 8 bases sitting between them. The CDR3 protein is CASSYLSGYTF. In DNA form, the CDR3 reads TGTGCCAGCAGCTATCTGAGCGGCTACACCTTC.

The table lists this clone with a few counts. The chain has TRBV9 and TRBJ2-1; TRBD1 agrees at 9 bases. Germline V lookup: CDR1 SGDLS, CDR2 YYNGEE. Losses at the gene ends were 5 bases for V and 8 bases for J; bases not matched to a gene: 11. The CDR3 runs to 15 residues. DNA of the CDR3: TGTGCCAGCAGACCGGGGACAGGGCTCATGGATGAGCAGTTCTTC. Amino acid sequence: CASRPGTGLMDEQFF.

The genes are TRBV14 and TRBJ2-1; 8 positions match TRBD2. Germline CDR1 reads SGHDN; CDR2 reads FVKESK. The CDR3 totals 17 residues. The V segment lost 0 bases and the J segment 2 bases; nucleotides outside the gene matches: 6. The CDR3 nucleotides are TGTGCCAGCAGCCAAGAACGGAGCGGGGGCACCTACAATGAGCAGTTCTTC. Protein sequence: CASSQERSGGTYNEQFF.

This chain connects TRBV11-2 to TRBJ1-6, with D maybe TRBD1 (5 bases). CDR1 and CDR2 (germline): SGHAT, FQNNGV. Trimming stripped 1 base from V and 10 bases from J, with 14 bases between. The CDR3 is 15 residues long. As DNA, the CDR3 is TGTGCCAGCAGCTTAGGCGGCAGGGTGGGATCACCCCTCCACTTT. It yields the protein CASSLGGRVGSPLHF.

Only a few counts were recorded for this clone. V gene TRBV5-6 combines with J gene TRBJ1-2; TRBD1 is a possible D gene (5 bases). The CDR3 runs to 15 residues. V lost 4 bases and J lost 1, with 14 bases in between. Germline values: CDR1 SGHDT, CDR2 YYEEEE. The CDR3 loop reads CASSPGPGLNYGYTF. The CDR3 coding sequence is TGTGCCAGCAGCCCCGGGCCAGGGCTTAACTATGGCTACACCTTC. Drawing the rest from reference TRBV5-6 and TRBJ1-2, the complete variable domain is DAGVTQSPTHLIKTRGQQVTLRCSPKSGHDTVSWYQQALGQGPQFIFQYYEEEERQRGNFPDRFSGHQFPNYSSELNVNALLLGDSALYLCASSPGPGLNYGYTFGSGTRLTVV.

This clone was observed a few times. The rearrangement joins TRBV7-4 to TRBJ2-7; TRBD2 aligns across 7 bases. V lost 1 base, J lost 4 bases, and 4 bases stayed unmatched. This CDR3 has 14 amino acids. Germline V gene sequence: CDR1 SGHVT, CDR2 SQSDAQ. CDR3 coding DNA: TGTGCCAGCAGCTTAGGGCGGGAGCGGTACGAGCAGTACGTC. Amino acid sequence: CASSLGRERYEQYV.

This clone has more than one count but fewer than ten. V usage is TRBV10-3 and J usage is TRBJ1-2; 8 bases are a match to TRBD1. The CDR3 runs to 14 residues. The trim removed 7 bases at V and 4 bases at J, leaving 8 bases unmatched. Germline CDR1 and CDR2: ENHRY and SYGVKD. The chain's CDR3 is CAIMPGGIGYGYTF. CDR3 DNA: TGTGCCATCATGCCAGGGGGCATCGGCTATGGCTACACCTTC.

This clone was recorded at least ten times. Here the CDR3 reads CASSVGSSPYEQYF. In nucleotides, the CDR3 is TGTGCCAGCAGCGTAGGAAGCAGCCCTTACGAGCAGTACTTC. The chain joins TRBV9 to TRBJ2-7; D call uncertain. This CDR3 has 14 residues. Germline CDR1 reads SGDLS; CDR2 reads YYNGEE. V dropped 0 bases and J dropped 4 bases, with 11 bases sitting between them.

This clone has more than one count but fewer than ten. The chain employs TRBV7-9 and TRBJ2-2; 7 bases fit TRBD2. J lost 4 bases, V lost 5 bases, and 7 bases had no gene match. CDR3 length: 15 residues. Germline values: CDR1 SEHNR, CDR2 FQNEAQ (reference sequence). The CDR3: CASSATSWGTGELFF. CDR3 coding DNA: TGTGCCAGCAGCGCGACTAGCTGGGGCACCGGGGAGCTGTTTTTT.

This clone was detected a few times. This chain connects TRBV4-3 to TRBJ1-1, with a possible D match to TRBD1 (6 bases). The V and J ends lost 1 base and 11 bases respectively, with 11 bases between them. CDR1 and CDR2 (germline): LGHNA, YSLEER. This CDR3 region has 12 residues. CDR3 region: CASSQVAGVAFF. Here the CDR3 DNA reads TGCGCCAGCAGCCAAGTCGCAGGGGTGGCTTTCTTT.